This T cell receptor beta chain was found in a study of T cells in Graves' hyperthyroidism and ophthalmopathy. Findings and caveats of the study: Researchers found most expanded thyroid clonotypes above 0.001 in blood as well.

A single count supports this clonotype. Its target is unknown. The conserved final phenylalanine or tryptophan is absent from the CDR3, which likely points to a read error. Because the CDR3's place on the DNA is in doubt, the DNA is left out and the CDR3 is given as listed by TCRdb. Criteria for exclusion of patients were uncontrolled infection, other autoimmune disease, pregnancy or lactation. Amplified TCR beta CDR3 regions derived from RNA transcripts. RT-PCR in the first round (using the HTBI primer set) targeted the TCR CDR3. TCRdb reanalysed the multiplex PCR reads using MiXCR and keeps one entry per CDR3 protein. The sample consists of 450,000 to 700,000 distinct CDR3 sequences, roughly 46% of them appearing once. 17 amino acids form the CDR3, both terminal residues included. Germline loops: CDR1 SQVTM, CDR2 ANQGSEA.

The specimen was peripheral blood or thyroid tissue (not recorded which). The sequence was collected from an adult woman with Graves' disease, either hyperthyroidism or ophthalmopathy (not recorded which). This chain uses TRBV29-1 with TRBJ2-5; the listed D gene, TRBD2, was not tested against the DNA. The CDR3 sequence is CSVPGGRSSGNQETPYL.